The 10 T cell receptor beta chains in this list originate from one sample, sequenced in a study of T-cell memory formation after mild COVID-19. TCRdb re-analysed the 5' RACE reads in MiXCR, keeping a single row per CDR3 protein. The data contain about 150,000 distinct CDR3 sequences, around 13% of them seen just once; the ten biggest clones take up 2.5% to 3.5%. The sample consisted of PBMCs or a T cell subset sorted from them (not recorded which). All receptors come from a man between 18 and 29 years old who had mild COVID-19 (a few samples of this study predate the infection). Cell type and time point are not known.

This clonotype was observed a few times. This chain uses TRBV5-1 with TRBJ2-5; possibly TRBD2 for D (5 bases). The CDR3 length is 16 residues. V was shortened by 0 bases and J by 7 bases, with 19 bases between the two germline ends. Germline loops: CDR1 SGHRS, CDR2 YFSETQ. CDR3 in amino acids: CASSLASGQTRGTQYF. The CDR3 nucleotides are TGCGCCAGCAGCTTGGCCAGCGGTCAGACTCGAGGGACCCAGTACTTC.

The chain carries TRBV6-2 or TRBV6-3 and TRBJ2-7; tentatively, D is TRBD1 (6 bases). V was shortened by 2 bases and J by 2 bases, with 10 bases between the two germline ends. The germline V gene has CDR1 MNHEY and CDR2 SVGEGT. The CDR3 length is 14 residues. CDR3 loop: CASSYMTGPYEQYV. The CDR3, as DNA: TGTGCCAGCAGTTACATGACAGGACCCTACGAGCAGTACGTC.

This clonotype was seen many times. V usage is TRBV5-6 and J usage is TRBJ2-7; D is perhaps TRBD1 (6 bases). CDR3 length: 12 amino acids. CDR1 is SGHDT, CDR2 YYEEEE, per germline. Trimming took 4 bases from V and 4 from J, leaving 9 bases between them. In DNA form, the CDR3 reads TGTGCCAGCAGCATGGGGACATACGAGCAGTACGTC. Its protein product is CASSMGTYEQYV.

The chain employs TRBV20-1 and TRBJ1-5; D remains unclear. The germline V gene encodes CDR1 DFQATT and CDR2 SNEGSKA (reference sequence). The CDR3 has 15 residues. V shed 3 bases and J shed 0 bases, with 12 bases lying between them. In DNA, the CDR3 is TGCAGTGCTAGGAGACTTGTTAATAGCAATCAGCCCCAGCATTTT. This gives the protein CSARRLVNSNQPQHF.

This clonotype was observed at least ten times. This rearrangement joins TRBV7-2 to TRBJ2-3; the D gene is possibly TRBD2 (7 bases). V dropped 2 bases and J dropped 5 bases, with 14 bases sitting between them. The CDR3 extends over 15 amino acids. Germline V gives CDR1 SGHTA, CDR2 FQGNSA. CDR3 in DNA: TGTGCCAGCAGCTTAAAGGCGGGGGCACGAGATACGCAGTATTTT. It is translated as CASSLKAGARDTQYF.

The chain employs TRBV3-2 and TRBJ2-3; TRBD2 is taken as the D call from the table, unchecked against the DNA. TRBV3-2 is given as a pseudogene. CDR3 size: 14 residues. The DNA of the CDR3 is TGTGCCACACTAGCGGGGATTAGCACAGATACGCAGTATTTT. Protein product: CATLAGISTDTQYF.

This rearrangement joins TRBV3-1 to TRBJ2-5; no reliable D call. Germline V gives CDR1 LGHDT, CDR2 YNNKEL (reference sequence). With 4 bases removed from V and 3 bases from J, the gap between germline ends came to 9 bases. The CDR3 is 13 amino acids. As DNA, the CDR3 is TGTGCCAGCAGCCCCGGGCCGGAAGAGACCCAGTACTTC. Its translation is CASSPGPEETQYF.

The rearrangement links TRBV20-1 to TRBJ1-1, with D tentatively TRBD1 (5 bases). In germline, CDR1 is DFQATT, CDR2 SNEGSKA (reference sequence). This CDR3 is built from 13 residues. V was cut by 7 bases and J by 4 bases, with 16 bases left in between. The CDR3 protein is CSGPSRVGTEAFF. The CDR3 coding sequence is TGCAGTGGGCCCAGCAGGGTCGGCACTGAAGCTTTCTTT.

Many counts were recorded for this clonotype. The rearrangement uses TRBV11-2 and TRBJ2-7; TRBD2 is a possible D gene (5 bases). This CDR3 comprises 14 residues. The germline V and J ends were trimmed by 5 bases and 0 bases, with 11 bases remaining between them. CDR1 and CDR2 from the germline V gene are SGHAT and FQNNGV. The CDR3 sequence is CASSPLRDSYEQYV. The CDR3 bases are TGTGCCAGCAGCCCTCTGAGGGACTCCTACGAGCAGTACGTC.

The CDR3 DNA reads as TGCAGCCGCTCCCTGGGGGCATACACTGAAGCTTTCTTT. Its translation is CSRSLGAYTEAFF. The rearrangement links TRBV20-1 to TRBJ1-1; maybe TRBD1 (6 bases). This CDR3 has 13 amino acids. The germline V gene has CDR1 DFQATT and CDR2 SNEGSKA (reference sequence).